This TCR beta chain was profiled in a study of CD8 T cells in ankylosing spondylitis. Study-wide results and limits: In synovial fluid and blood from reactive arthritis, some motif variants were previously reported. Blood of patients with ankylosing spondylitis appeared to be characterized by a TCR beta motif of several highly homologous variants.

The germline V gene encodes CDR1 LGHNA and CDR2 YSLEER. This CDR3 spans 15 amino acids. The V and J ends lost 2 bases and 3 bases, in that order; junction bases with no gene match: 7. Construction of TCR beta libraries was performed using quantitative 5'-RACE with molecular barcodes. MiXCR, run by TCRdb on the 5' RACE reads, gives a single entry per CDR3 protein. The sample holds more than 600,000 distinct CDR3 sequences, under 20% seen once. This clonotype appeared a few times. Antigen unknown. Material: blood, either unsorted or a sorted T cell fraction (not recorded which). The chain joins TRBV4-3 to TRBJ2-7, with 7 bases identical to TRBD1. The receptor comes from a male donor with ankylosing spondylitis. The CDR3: CASSQSTGEIYEQYF. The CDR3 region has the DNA TGCGCCAGCAGCCAATCAACAGGGGAGATCTACGAGCAGTACTTC.